This T cell receptor beta chain is from a study of T-cell memory formation after mild COVID-19. Study-level results: SARS-CoV-2 specificity of second-wave clones peaking day 37 was unconfirmed. Some clones that responded were present in memory (sampled pre-infection), which suggests cross-reactive memory joined. Whereas later expanders leaned CD4+, clones contracting day 15 to 85 showed a balanced CD4/CD8 makeup.

About this clonotype itself: The target antigen is unknown.

The CDR3 length is 14 residues. The ends were cut back, 3 bases at V and 4 bases at J, with 11 bases in the middle. Germline V gene data show CDR1 as SGHTA and CDR2 as FQGNSA. 5'RACE primed at constant segments yielded TCR alpha and TCR beta cDNA libraries bearing sample barcodes and UMIs. TCRdb analysed the 5' RACE reads with MiXCR anew, one entry per CDR3 protein. The sample contains about 84,000 distinct CDR3 sequences, approximately 14% of which appear only once. The rearrangement links TRBV7-2 to TRBJ2-3; D ambiguous. The sequenced sample consisted of PBMCs or a T cell subset sorted from them (not recorded which). The receptor was isolated from an adult woman who had mild COVID-19 (a few samples of this study predate the infection). Cell type and time point are not known. Here the CDR3 reads CASSFVERADTQYF. DNA for the CDR3: TGTGCCAGCAGCTTCGTAGAAAGGGCAGATACGCAGTATTTT.